Given below is one T cell receptor beta chain in context. The germline V gene encodes CDR1 WNHNN and CDR2 SYGVQD (reference sequence). Trimming shortened V by 4 bases and J by 3 bases, and 15 bases separated the two germline ends. The CDR3 has 15 amino acids. These data belong to a study of glioma-infiltrating T cells after dendritic cell vaccination. The immunoSEQ assay amplified TCRB CDR3 from up to roughly 2 ug DNA. Libraries were prepared by immunoSEQ multiplex PCR; TCRdb keeps only in-frame clonotypes and omits some of them. This table has some 110,000 clones, nearly 90% appearing once. Indicated time point: after dendritic cell vaccination, including at tumor progression/relapse.

The sequencing used blood, collected after dendritic cell vaccination. The chain couples TRBV10-1 to TRBJ1-1; D uncertain. The sequence came from a human donor with glioblastoma. The CDR3 protein is CASSGEGMRDTEAFF. The CDR3 DNA reads as TGCGCCAGCAGTGGAGAGGGAATGAGGGACACTGAAGCTTTCTTT.